A selection of T cell receptor beta chains follows, all from one sample in a study of blood T cell repertoires in COVID-19. Sequencing used immunoSEQ multiplex PCR; TCRdb keeps in-frame clones, though not all of them. The sample records nearly 250,000 clones, roughly 86% being singletons. Sequenced material: peripheral blood. These receptors all come from a woman aged 60-70 years who had recovered from COVID-19. The conserved cysteine and the conserved F or W are not part of the CDR3 here. The size field is filled for only some rows; it gives once, few, many or a size class.

clone size,J gene,V gene,CDR3 protein
NA,TRBJ1-1,TRBV29-1,SPALMDRGNTEAF
NA,TRBJ1-2,TRBV18,ASSPKTGSAPFL
once,TRBJ2-5,TRBV18,ASSLGAVGETQY
NA,TRBJ2-1,TRBV24-1,ATSIGYNEQF
NA,TRBJ1-3,TRBV5-1,ASSLGQGASSGNTIY
NA,TRBJ2-7,TRBV6-5,ASSPGGYEQY
NA,TRBJ2-3,TRBV6-5,ASSYSISGDTQY
NA,TRBJ2-1,TRBV6-6,ASSHLPGRGRFHEQF
NA,TRBJ2-1,TRBV7-2,ASSRNRYNEQF
NA,TRBJ2-3,TRBV13,ASSLGQGTDTQY
once,TRBJ2-5,TRBV28,ASSTGLAGGLETQY
NA,TRBJ2-5,TRBV5-1,ASSLLGQEQETQY
NA,TRBJ2-2,TRBV6-5,ASSPTDPYTGELF
NA,TRBJ1-3,TRBV3-1/TRBV3-2,ASTQQGAGNTIY
NA,TRBJ1-3,TRBV4-3,ASSQDHPTGTTGTGSIY
NA,TRBJ1-1,TRBV28,ASSLGDRANTEAF
few,TRBJ2-7,TRBV6-5,ASSYSSPTSYEQY
NA,TRBJ1-2,TRBV6-1,ASSYIRERYGYT
NA,TRBJ2-5,TRBV18,ATGTYQETQY
NA,TRBJ2-1,TRBV4-2,ASSQDFDRSYNEQF
few,TRBJ1-4,TRBV5-4,ATGTQGEKLF
NA,TRBJ2-1,TRBV5-4,ASSSVIGQGNEQF
NA,TRBJ1-2,TRBV10-1,ASSEVRSYYGYT
NA,TRBJ1-1,TRBV3-1/TRBV3-2,ASSQRMTGGTLCRIFAGEAF
NA,TRBJ1-2,TRBV6-6,ASRLTSGLGGYT
NA,TRBJ2-7,TRBV18,ASSPIGTAYEQY
once,TRBJ1-1,TRBV7-9,ASSLIGSDSVAF
NA,TRBJ2-5,TRBV5-1,ASSLGAGGSRETQY
NA,TRBJ2-7,TRBV19,ASSRTSGAYEQY
NA,TRBJ1-5,TRBV28,ASSLWSGSQPQH
NA,TRBJ2-5,TRBV11-3,ASSPSGYPTQETQY
NA,TRBJ2-1,TRBV28,ASSVKRTRGGNEQF
NA,TRBJ1-1,TRBV23-1,ASNQGETTEAF
NA,TRBJ2-7,TRBV7-2,ASSLDPGTYEQY
once,TRBJ2-7,TRBV5-1,ASSLVGLPGRYEQY
NA,TRBJ1-1,TRBV6-5,ASQYGPDTEAF